The 19 T cell receptor beta chains in this list originate from one sample, sequenced in a study of regulatory T cells in long-lasting Graves disease. TCR beta libraries were built with iRepertoire HTBI primers and Arm-PCR of CDR3 regions. TCRdb redid the calling of the multiplex PCR reads with MiXCR, one entry per CDR3 protein. Among roughly 350,000 distinct CDR3 sequences listed, under 20% were seen once. Time point: newly diagnosed GD, antithyroid drugs for less than 3 months. Generation of the TCR library employed RNA extracted from PBMCs. The data also belong to a second study, concerning T cells in Graves' hyperthyroidism and ophthalmopathy.

The sample here was peripheral blood mononuclear cells (PBMCs), taken at new diagnosis, from a patient treated with antithyroid drugs. The source is a woman younger than 30 with Graves disease.

Turning to this clonotype: A clone one base away is much larger, so this may be a read error. The final CDR3 position lacks the conserved phenylalanine or tryptophan, pointing to a likely read error. The chain combines TRBV7-7 with TRBJ2-2, with D hard to call. Germline assignment: CDR1 SSHAT and CDR2 FNYEAQ (reference sequence). This CDR3 spans 14 amino acids. The CDR3 here is CASSLNSGTGELFL. CDR3 coding DNA: TGTGCTAGCAGCTTAAACTCCGGCACCGGGGAGCTGTTTCTT.

Ten or more counts support this clonotype. The chain combines TRBV2 with TRBJ2-7, with TRBD1 as a possible D gene (6 bases). Germline V lookup: CDR1 SNHLY, CDR2 FYNNEI. The CDR3 is 16 amino acids. The V end lost 3 bases, the J end lost 0 bases, and 15 bases lay between the germline ends. The CDR3 region is CASSDGGTFSSYEQYF. CDR3 DNA sequence: TGTGCCAGCAGTGATGGTGGGACATTTAGCTCCTACGAGCAGTACTTC.

This clonotype was recorded many times. The rearrangement joins TRBV4-1 to TRBJ1-4; D is perhaps TRBD1 (5 bases). The CDR3 has 14 residues. V was trimmed by 3 bases and J by 8 bases, leaving 13 bases between them. Per the germline V gene, CDR1 is MGHRA and CDR2 is YSYEKL. The CDR3 is CASSHRQGEEKLFF. DNA for the CDR3: TGCGCCAGCAGCCACCGCCAGGGTGAGGAAAAACTGTTTTTT.

This clonotype was picked up many times. The chain employs TRBV5-1 and TRBJ2-5; tentatively, D is TRBD1 (6 bases). Deletions cut 2 bases from V and 5 bases from J, with 16 bases between. The CDR3 is 15 amino acids. Germline CDR1 SGHRS, CDR2 YFSETQ. The CDR3 DNA reads as TGCGCCAGCAGCTTAAACGTCGCAGGGGTGGAGACCCAGTACTTC. Translating gives CASSLNVAGVETQYF.

This clonotype was found many times. The genes are TRBV30 and TRBJ2-2; D ambiguous. CDR3 length equals 12 residues. Germline V lookup: CDR1 GTSNPN, CDR2 SVGIG (reference sequence). DNA of the CDR3: TGTACTACACGGACGAACACCGGGGAGCTGTTTTTT. This gives the protein CTTRTNTGELFF. The full variable domain, completed using reference TRBV30 and TRBJ2-2, is SQTIHQWPATLVQPVGSPLSLECTVEGTSNPNLYWYRQAAGRGLQLLFYSVGIGQISSEVPQNLSASRPQDRQFILSSKKLLLSDSGFYLCTTRTNTGELFFGEGSRLTVL.

This clonotype has at least ten counts. V is TRBV11-2 and J is TRBJ2-1; D might be TRBD1 or TRBD2, each matching 6 bases. CDR3 length: 20 amino acids. Per the germline V gene, CDR1 is SGHAT and CDR2 is FQNNGV. Trimming took off 1 base at V and 4 bases at J, with 26 bases between the two ends. In nucleotides, the CDR3 is TGTGCCAGCAGCTTAGGGAGCAGGTTTAGGGTGGGGGGCCCATACAATGAGCAGTTCTTC. It is translated as CASSLGSRFRVGGPYNEQFF.

The CDR3 loop reads CASGEDRDTEAFF. The CDR3, as DNA: TGTGCCAGCGGGGAGGACAGAGACACTGAAGCTTTCTTT. The chain links TRBV6-2 or TRBV6-3 to TRBJ1-1; D may be TRBD1 (6 bases). Per the germline V gene, CDR1 is MNHEY and CDR2 is SVGEGT. The CDR3 totals 13 residues. Trimming removed 8 bases from V and 3 bases from J, with 13 bases in between.

This chain connects TRBV19 to TRBJ2-2; D might be TRBD2 (5 bases). CDR3 length: 14 residues. Trimming pared 3 bases from V and 5 bases from J, leaving 10 bases between. The germline V gene encodes CDR1 LNHDA and CDR2 SQIVND (reference sequence). Written as DNA, the CDR3 is TGTGCCAGTAGTATTTCGTCGGGGACCGGGGAGCTGTTTTTT. Amino acids: CASSISSGTGELFF.

This clonotype was observed many times. The chain couples TRBV15 to TRBJ2-2; 7 nucleotides align to TRBD2. This CDR3 has 18 residues. Germline V gene lookup returns CDR1 LNHNV and CDR2 YYDKDF (reference sequence). The V segment lost 0 bases and the J segment 4 bases; nucleotides outside the gene matches: 11. The CDR3 nucleotides read TGTGCCACCAGCAGAGATTGGGAGGCAGCGGGGTTCACCGGGGAGCTGTTTTTT. Encoded protein: CATSRDWEAAGFTGELFF. Filled out from reference TRBV15 and TRBJ2-2, the complete variable domain reads DAMVIQNPRYQVTQFGKPVTLSCSQTLNHNVMYWYQQKSSQAPKLLFHYYDKDFNNEADTPDNFQSRRPNTSFCFLDIRSPGLGDTAMYLCATSRDWEAAGFTGELFFGEGSRLTVL.

The rearrangement joins TRBV2 to TRBJ2-2; 9 bases match TRBD1. V was clipped by 6 bases and J by 5 bases; unmatched bases: 31. Germline V gene data show CDR1 as SNHLY and CDR2 as FYNNEI. This CDR3 spans 23 amino acids. Here the CDR3 DNA reads TGTGCCAGCAGACCAAGTCGTTTTCGGTTTGAGACAGGGGGTTCTTTAAGTACCGGGGAGCTGTTTTTT. It specifies CASRPSRFRFETGGSLSTGELFF.

This clonotype was observed many times. The rearrangement links TRBV7-3 to TRBJ2-3; 12 nucleotides agree with TRBD2. The CDR3 is made up of 16 amino acids. J lost 0 bases, V lost 4 bases, and 2 bases had no gene match. Germline CDR1 SGHTA, CDR2 FQGTGA. CDR3 DNA: TGTGCCAGCAGCTGGACTAGCGGGGCTAGCACAGATACGCAGTATTTT. Encoded protein: CASSWTSGASTDTQYF.

The rearrangement links TRBV20-1 to TRBJ2-7; D unclear. CDR3 size: 14 residues. Trimming stripped 1 base from V and 0 bases from J, with 10 bases between. The V gene's germline CDR1 is DFQATT and CDR2 SNEGSKA (reference sequence). The CDR3 coding sequence is TGCAGTGCTAGAGTCGGGCCAGCCTCCTACGAGCAGTACTTC. This encodes CSARVGPASYEQYF.

On this clonotype: Germline is not matched at one junction end, which may reflect a read error. The J gene is TRBJ1-2, the V gene TRBV7-9; no clear D. CDR1 and CDR2 from the germline V gene are SEHNR and FQNEAQ (reference sequence). There are 13 residues in the CDR3. The CDR3 region has the DNA TGTGCCAGCAGCTTAGAAGGGTCCTATGGCTGCACCTTC. Translated, it gives CASSLEGSYGCTF.

Ten or more counts support this clonotype. The chain joins TRBV6-1 to TRBJ2-5; D is possibly TRBD1 (5 bases). Germline V gives CDR1 MNHNS, CDR2 SASEGT. V lost 4 bases and J 4 bases, leaving 13 bases between the germline ends. The CDR3 has 14 residues. CDR3 sequence (DNA): TGTGCCAGCAGTGTGAAGGGGCTGAGAGAGACCCAGTACTTC. This gives the protein CASSVKGLRETQYF.

Concerning this clonotype itself: A single base separates this from a much larger clone, so it may be a read error. The CDR3 here is CSASEGAGYNEQLF. In DNA, the CDR3 is TGCAGTGCTAGCGAAGGGGCGGGGTACAATGAGCAGCTCTTC. The chain couples TRBV20-1 to TRBJ2-1, with D perhaps matching TRBD2 (6 bases). The CDR3 runs 14 residues. The germline V gene has CDR1 DFQATT and CDR2 SNEGSKA (reference sequence).

This clonotype showed up many times. The chain carries TRBV6-8 and TRBJ2-2; 12 bases are shared with TRBD2. CDR1 MNHGY and CDR2 SAAAGT come from the germline V gene. The CDR3 sequence is 18 residues long. The V gene end was trimmed by 2 bases and the J gene end by 3 bases; junction bases not matched to a gene: 7. The DNA of the CDR3 is TGTGCCAGCAGTTACCCGCCTAGCGGGAGGGCCCACACCGGGGAGCTGTTTTTT. This encodes CASSYPPSGRAHTGELFF.

This clonotype was counted a few times. The rearrangement uses TRBV4-1 and TRBJ1-4; D possibly corresponds to TRBD1 (5 bases). The germline V gene has CDR1 MGHRA and CDR2 YSYEKL. The CDR3 totals 16 residues. The V gene lost 3 bases and the J gene lost 3 bases, with 14 bases spanning the gap. The CDR3 here is CASSHEGVRANEKLFF. CDR3 nucleotide sequence: TGCGCCAGCAGCCACGAAGGGGTTAGGGCTAATGAAAAACTGTTTTTT.

The V call is TRBV5-1, the J call TRBJ2-1; 9 bases agree with TRBD2. Germline CDR1 reads SGHRS; CDR2 reads YFSETQ. Germline trimming cut 4 bases from V and 8 bases from J; bases unmatched to any gene: 16. CDR3 length equals 17 residues. CDR3 sequence: CASSVEPGLARWDEQFF. The DNA for the CDR3 is TGCGCCAGCAGCGTCGAACCGGGACTAGCAAGGTGGGATGAGCAGTTCTTC.

This chain connects TRBV6-2 or TRBV6-3 to TRBJ2-7; tentatively, D is TRBD1 (6 bases). This CDR3 has 14 amino acids. Trimming removed 1 base at V and 4 bases at J, with 11 bases between. From germline, CDR1 is MNHEY and CDR2 SVGEGT. CDR3 region: CASSYLARGYEQYF. CDR3 DNA: TGTGCCAGCAGTTACTTGGCCAGGGGTTACGAGCAGTACTTC.